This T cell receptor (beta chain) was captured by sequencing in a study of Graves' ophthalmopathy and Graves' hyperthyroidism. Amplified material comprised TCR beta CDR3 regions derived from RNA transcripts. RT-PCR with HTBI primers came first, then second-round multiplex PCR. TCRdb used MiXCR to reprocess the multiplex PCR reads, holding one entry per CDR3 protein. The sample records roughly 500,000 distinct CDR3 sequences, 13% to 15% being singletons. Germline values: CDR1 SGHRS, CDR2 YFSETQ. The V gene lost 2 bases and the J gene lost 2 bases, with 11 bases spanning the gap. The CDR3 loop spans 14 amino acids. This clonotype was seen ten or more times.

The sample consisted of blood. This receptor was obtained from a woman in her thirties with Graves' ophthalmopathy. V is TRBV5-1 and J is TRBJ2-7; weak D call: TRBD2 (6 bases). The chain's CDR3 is CASSFRGIAYEQYF. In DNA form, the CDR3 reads TGCGCCAGCAGCTTTCGGGGGATCGCCTACGAGCAGTACTTC.